One and the same sample provided the 5 T cell receptor beta chains below, sequenced in a study of CD8 T cells in Susac syndrome. Random hexamers were used to reverse transcribe roughly 0.45 to 1 ug of RNA. One entry per CDR3 protein, called by TCRdb with MiXCR from the immunoSEQ multiplex PCR reads. The repertoire holds 95,000 to 150,000 distinct CDR3 sequences, with over 90% as singletons. The material sequenced was CD4+ T cells from PBMCs. The origin of the receptors is a human donor with Susac syndrome.

The chain is built from TRBV20-1 and TRBJ1-1; 10 bases fit TRBD1. Germline V CDR1 and CDR2: DFQATT, SNEGSKA (reference sequence). With V trimmed by 1 base and J by 0 bases, 5 bases remained unmatched. This CDR3 has 16 amino acids. The CDR3 protein is CSARVMTGGLNTEAFF. DNA for the CDR3: TGCAGTGCTAGAGTTATGACAGGGGGCTTGAACACTGAAGCTTTCTTT.

CDR3 amino acids: CASSYPPTGPPDNEQFF. CDR3 nucleotide sequence: TGTGCCAGCAGTTACCCCCCGACAGGGCCCCCCGACAATGAGCAGTTCTTC. This sequence joins TRBV28 and TRBJ2-1; 7 bases match TRBD1. The CDR3 is made up of 17 amino acids. V shed 4 bases and J 5 bases; nucleotides not matched to a gene: 14. Germline V lookup: CDR1 MDHEN, CDR2 SYDVKM.

The genes are TRBV29-1 and TRBJ2-1, with unresolved D. Per germline, CDR1 SQVTM and CDR2 ANQGSEA. This CDR3 has 12 amino acids. Trimming shortened V by 6 bases and J by 9 bases, and 15 bases separated the two germline ends. DNA of the CDR3: TGCAGCGTATACACTAATATTGGTGAGCAGTTCTTC. Residues: CSVYTNIGEQFF.

The rearrangement joins TRBV12-3 or TRBV12-4 to TRBJ2-4; D remains unclear. Trimming took 6 bases from V and 7 from J, leaving 13 bases between them. The CDR3 contains 13 residues. The CDR3 loop reads CASSVGSINIQYF. The CDR3 coding sequence is TGTGCCAGCAGCGTGGGATCGATTAACATTCAGTACTTC.

The chain joins TRBV5-1 to TRBJ2-2; D is possibly TRBD1 or TRBD2 (5 bases each). V was trimmed by 3 bases and J by 5 bases, leaving 14 bases between them. The V gene's germline CDR1 is SGHRS and CDR2 YFSETQ. CDR3 length equals 15 residues. For the CDR3, the DNA is TGCGCCAGCAGCTGGGGGAGTAGTCGGACCGGGGAGCTGTTTTTT. Translating it yields CASSWGSSRTGELFF.